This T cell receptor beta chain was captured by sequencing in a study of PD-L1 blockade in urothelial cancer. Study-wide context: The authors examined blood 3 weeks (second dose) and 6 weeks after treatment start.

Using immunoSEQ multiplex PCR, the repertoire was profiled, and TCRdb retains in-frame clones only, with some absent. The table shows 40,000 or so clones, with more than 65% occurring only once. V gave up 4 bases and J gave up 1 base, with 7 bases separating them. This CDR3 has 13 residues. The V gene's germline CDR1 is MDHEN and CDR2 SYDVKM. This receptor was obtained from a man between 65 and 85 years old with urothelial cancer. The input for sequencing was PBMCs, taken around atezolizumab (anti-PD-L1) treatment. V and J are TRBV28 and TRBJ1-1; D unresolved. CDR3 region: CASSSQENTEAFF. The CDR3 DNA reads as TGTGCCAGCAGTTCCCAGGAGAACACTGAAGCTTTCTTT.